Sequencing of this T cell receptor (beta chain) was carried out in a study of blood T cell repertoires in COVID-19. This table comes from immunoSEQ multiplex PCR, and its TCRdb copy is limited to in-frame clones, with some not included. Of 81,000 or so clones listed, approximately 85% are singletons. The germline V gene has CDR1 SGHNT and CDR2 YENEEA. With 5 bases clipped from V and 7 bases from J, the junction kept 4 bases outside the gene matches. CDR3 length: 14 amino acids. The sample comprised peripheral blood. The chain recombines TRBV11-3 with TRBJ2-1; 11 nucleotides line up with TRBD2. This sequence was found in a man in his forties or fifties with COVID-19, enrolled during active disease. The CDR3 is CASSDSGRANEQFF. In nucleotides, the CDR3 is TGTGCCAGCAGCGATAGCGGGAGGGCAAATGAGCAGTTCTTC.